The next 8 T cell receptor beta chains were all read from a single sample in a study of siplizumab effects on memory and regulatory T cells. The assay was immunoSEQ multiplex PCR, and TCRdb's table has in-frame clones only and misses some. The sample shows approximately 110,000 clones, approximately 94% of them seen only once. Source material: CD4+ T cells sorted from blood. The receptors here all came from a human donor in good health.

The V call is TRBV5-1, the J call TRBJ2-1, with 8 nucleotides matching TRBD2. The germline V gene encodes CDR1 SGHRS and CDR2 YFSETQ. The CDR3 runs 13 residues. The J segment lost 8 bases and the V segment lost 1 base, leaving 2 bases of the junction unmatched. CDR3 protein: CASSLRTSYEQFF. CDR3 nucleotides: TGCGCCAGCAGCTTGCGGACTAGCTATGAGCAGTTCTTC.

This chain connects TRBV5-4 to TRBJ2-5; D remains unclear. The CDR3 is 12 residues long. Germline CDR1 SGHNT, CDR2 YYREEE (reference sequence). Trimming shortened V by 1 base and J by 8 bases, and 9 bases separated the two germline ends. CDR3 sequence reads: CASSLPAGTQYF. The CDR3 DNA is TGTGCCAGCAGCTTGCCAGCAGGTACCCAGTACTTC.

The chain couples TRBV6-1 to TRBJ1-2; 7 bases match TRBD1. The CDR3 length is 16 residues. Germline CDR1 MNHNS, CDR2 SASEGT. Trimming took 4 bases from V and 0 from J; bases not matched to a gene: 8. CDR3 protein: CASSARTGNSNYGYTF. In nucleotides, the CDR3 is TGTGCCAGCAGTGCCCGGACAGGCAATTCTAACTATGGCTACACCTTC.

J is TRBJ2-3 and V is TRBV11-2; 8 bases agree with TRBD1. Germline V gene data show CDR1 as SGHAT and CDR2 as FQNNGV. Losses at the gene ends were 11 bases for V and 3 bases for J; bases not matched to a gene: 13. CDR3 length: 15 residues. The CDR3 loop is CADSKGQGATDTQYF. The CDR3 DNA reads TGTGCCGACAGCAAGGGGCAGGGGGCAACAGATACGCAGTATTTT.

The V call is TRBV5-1, the J call TRBJ1-4; D uncertain. CDR1 SGHRS and CDR2 YFSETQ come from the germline V gene. The CDR3 covers 13 residues. The V end was cut by 4 bases, the J end by 1 base, with 5 bases between. The CDR3 here is CASSAGTNEKLFF. As DNA, the CDR3 is TGCGCCAGCAGCGCAGGAACTAATGAAAAACTGTTTTTT.

This clone showed up just once. The chain links TRBV5-1 to TRBJ2-7, with D tentatively TRBD1 (5 bases). Germline CDR1 and CDR2: SGHRS and YFSETQ. V lost 0 bases and J lost 2, with 12 bases in between. The CDR3 spans 15 residues. As DNA, the CDR3 is TGCGCCAGCAGCTTGGTTTCAGGGTGGGCCTACGAGCAGTACTTC. Translation gives CASSLVSGWAYEQYF.

The chain couples TRBV9 to TRBJ1-1; a weak D match, TRBD1 (6 bases). Trimming stripped 0 bases from V and 5 bases from J, with 11 bases between. The CDR3 length is 14 residues. Germline V CDR1 and CDR2: SGDLS, YYNGEE. The CDR3 DNA sequence: TGTGCCAGCAGCGTAGGTAGGGGGAGGACTGAAGCTTTCTTT. Encoded protein: CASSVGRGRTEAFF.

The chain carries TRBV5-1 and TRBJ2-3, with 12 bases matching TRBD2. CDR3 length equals 17 residues. With 4 bases clipped from V and 1 base from J, the junction kept 7 bases outside the gene matches. Germline-derived CDR1 and CDR2 are SGHRS and YFSETQ. The CDR3 here is CASSDTTSGGGTDTQYF. In DNA, the CDR3 is TGCGCCAGCAGCGACACGACTAGCGGGGGAGGCACAGATACGCAGTATTTT.